One sample yielded the 9 T cell receptor beta chains listed below, sequenced in a study of shared clonotypes between healthy human individuals. Sequenced by immunoSEQ multiplex PCR; TCRdb stores in-frame clones only, minus some. Among hundreds of thousands of clones listed, around two thirds were seen once. Sequenced sample: memory CD4+ T cells sorted from blood. Specified subset: CD45RA-negative fraction. These receptors all stem from a woman aged 25 to 39 in good health.

The chain uses TRBV28 and TRBJ1-5, with 8 nucleotides matching TRBD1. V gave up 6 bases and J gave up 7 bases; unmatched junction bases: 8. Looked up from germline, CDR1 is MDHEN and CDR2 is SYDVKM. There are 14 residues in the CDR3. The CDR3 sequence: CASRSPGGTQPQHF. The CDR3 nucleotides read TGTGCCAGCAGATCTCCAGGGGGCACACAGCCCCAGCATTTT.

The V and J genes are TRBV6-1 and TRBJ2-1, with 8 nucleotides matching TRBD1. There are 13 residues in the CDR3. CDR1 and CDR2 from the germline V gene are MNHNS and SASEGT. V dropped 1 base and J dropped 11; count of bases not matched to a gene: 4. For the CDR3, the DNA is TGTGCCAGCAGTGAAGTTGGACAGGGTCAGCAGTTCTTC. It is translated as CASSEVGQGQQFF.

The genes are TRBV11-2 and TRBJ2-7, with D perhaps TRBD1 or TRBD2 (5 bases each). Deletions cut 5 bases from V and 4 bases from J, with 15 bases between. The CDR3 has 14 amino acids. The germline gives CDR1 SGHAT, CDR2 FQNNGV. In nucleotides, the CDR3 is TGTGCCAGCAGCCCACGGGGCAGGTATTACGAGCAGTACTTC. Translation gives CASSPRGRYYEQYF.

In regard to this clone: Other DNA sequences of this sample code for an identical CDR3. The chain is built from TRBV2 and TRBJ2-1, with 9 bases fitting TRBD2. CDR1 and CDR2 from the germline V gene are SNHLY and FYNNEI. The ends lost 5 bases at V and 0 bases at J; junction bases unmatched: 2. The CDR3 runs 15 residues. CDR3 DNA: TGTGCCAGCAGTCATAGCGGGAGCTCCTACAATGAGCAGTTCTTC. Encoded protein: CASSHSGSSYNEQFF.

The chain combines TRBV10-3 with TRBJ2-1; 10 bases are shared with TRBD2. The length of the CDR3 is 15 residues. Losses at the gene ends were 5 bases for V and 8 bases for J; bases not matched to a gene: 9. Germline V CDR1 and CDR2: ENHRY, SYGVKD. The CDR3 DNA is TGTGCCATCAGTCCCAGAGCGGGAGGGAGGCATGAGCAGTTCTTC. Its protein product is CAISPRAGGRHEQFF.

This chain connects TRBV11-2 to TRBJ2-2; 8 bases agree with TRBD1. The V gene's germline CDR1 is SGHAT and CDR2 FQNNGV. This CDR3 is built from 14 residues. Trimming removed 6 bases from V and 2 bases from J; junction bases left unmatched: 2. CDR3 nucleotides: TGTGCCAGCAGGTCAGGGGGCAACACCGGGGAGCTGTTTTTT. It encodes CASRSGGNTGELFF.

The chain employs TRBV11-2 and TRBJ2-7, with D tentatively TRBD2 (6 bases). The germline V gene has CDR1 SGHAT and CDR2 FQNNGV. Trimming removed 5 bases from V and 2 bases from J, with 13 bases in between. The CDR3 contains 14 residues. DNA of the CDR3: TGTGCCAGCAGCCAGATAGCGGAACCCTACGAGCAGTACTTC. Translating gives CASSQIAEPYEQYF.

The chain uses TRBV7-3 and TRBJ2-3; D not certain. The CDR3 is 14 residues long. Trimming removed 1 base from V and 2 bases from J, with 7 bases in between. Germline assignment: CDR1 SGHTA and CDR2 FQGTGA. The CDR3 reads CASSLNGYTDTQYF. CDR3 coding DNA: TGTGCCAGCAGCTTAAACGGCTACACAGATACGCAGTATTTT.

This clone was recorded only once. This chain joins TRBV14 and TRBJ2-1, with D tentatively TRBD1 (5 bases). The germline CDR1 and CDR2 sequences are SGHDN and FVKESK. Trimming removed 3 bases at V and 6 bases at J, with 12 bases between. This CDR3 comprises 14 residues. The CDR3 region is CASSQTQGFNEQFF. The CDR3 DNA is TGTGCCAGCAGCCAGACTCAGGGATTCAATGAGCAGTTCTTC.